The T cell receptor beta chain under discussion was sequenced for a study of T cell responses to AZD1222 COVID-19 vaccine listed by TCRdb under 2021. Broadly, across the study: TCR sequencing covered about 230 trial participants: 200 to 220 given two doses of AZD1222 and approximately 25 given two doses of MenACWY control vaccine. Enrollment into the trials was organized by age into subgroups of 18-55, 56-69 and 70-plus years, and those subgroups contained roughly 160, 29 and 62 TCR-sequenced participants, respectively. What the study reported, not specific to this receptor: The 56-69-year group was small, and its depth increase did not reach significance, likely because of low power. No day 14 peak-response samples were available, so repertoires were characterized only after the peak T cell response. CD4 TCRs associated with the vaccine covered the entire spike protein, and the dominant responses were in regions 160-218 and 743-854. Conclusions about previously exposed vaccinees are limited, since just five or six AZD1222 recipients were seropositive for SARS-CoV-2 at baseline. Most participants were white British and females outnumbered males, and the authors suggested that clonal diversity may have been underestimated. Nearly half of unique spike-specific TCRs reportedly recognized epitopes outside regions mutated in the B.1.351 and B.1.1.7 variants. A significant rise in spike-specific TCR breadth and depth was observed after two AZD1222 doses relative to day 0 and relative to MenACWY recipients.

CDR1 and CDR2 (SGDLS, YYNGEE) derive from the germline V gene. The germline ends are 20 bases apart after V is trimmed by 4 bases and J by 0 bases. From cysteine to phenylalanine, the CDR3 is 18 amino acids long. Only the CDR3 part of the read is kept: 54 bases, read in frame from the first base. Details on this clone: The target of this receptor is not known. No base quality values were provided; no much bigger clone lies one nucleotide off.

This specimen's time point label, per the study, means: baseline before first vaccination. The treatment or condition label on this specimen signifies: meningococcal conjugate vaccine given as trial control. Samples from vaccinated people were obtained from the UK trials COV001 and COV002, which included a single-blind randomized controlled phase 2/3 trial of AZD1222 (ChAdOx1 nCoV-19) in healthy adults. For TCRbeta chain sequencing, PBMC samples from trial participants were taken at day 0 and at day 28 after the second dose. The CDR3 regions of human TCRbeta chains were subjected to immunosequencing. In the source study's methods: TCRs in the repertoires were compared against a reference library of SARS-CoV-2-specific TCRs that had been generated with the MIRA antigen-specificity platform. Breadth meant the fraction of unique TCRs that were SARS-CoV-2-associated, whereas depth meant the fraction of total T cells that were SARS-CoV-2-associated. Using the MIRA data, each spike-specific TCR was mapped to the spike region that the TCR reacts to and placed in a CD4 or CD8 class. Log10-transformed breadth and depth values were compared by one-way ANOVA with Sidak's multiple comparisons tests. This immuneACCESS table, as held by TCRdb, lists in-frame sequences with V and J called but not all clones. Of the missing ones, under half trace to an unresolved V gene in checked studies; the others have no known cause. That table supplies the V and J calls and clone size; D and trimming were determined from the DNA. A total of around 180,000 clones appear in this sample, over 70% of them only once. In total, the top ten clones hold around 2.5% of the sample.

The sequence derives from an adult in good health. The chain uses TRBV9 and TRBJ1-3, and TRBD1 may be the D gene, going by 5 matching bases. Sequenced material: peripheral blood, taken on day 0 of MenACWY control vaccination. The bases read TGTGCCAGCAGCTCCTCGACAGCAGCACCAATCTCTGGAAACACCATATATTTT. Its protein is CASSSSTAAPISGNTIYF.